These 27 T cell receptor beta chains share one sample of origin, sequenced in a study of T cell repertoires in cytomegalovirus infection. The antigens of these receptors remain unknown. TCRdb analysed the reads with MiXCR anew, one entry per CDR3 protein. The sample lists about 500,000 distinct CDR3 sequences, 25% to 35% seen once, with 15% to 20% in the top ten. The sequencing here drew on cultured PBMCs, taken from culture after CMV antigen stimulation. These receptors originate from a human donor in good health (CMV status not recorded). Some clones in this sample may be carry-over from other donors' samples.

This clonotype has more than one count but fewer than ten. This chain links TRBV7-2 with TRBJ2-3; possibly TRBD1 or TRBD2 for D (6 bases each). Germline loops: CDR1 SGHTA, CDR2 FQGNSA. V was pared by 4 bases and J by 3 bases, with 14 bases between. The CDR3 extends over 15 amino acids. The CDR3 loop is CASSSAGAGTDTQYF. The CDR3 DNA is TGTGCCAGCAGCTCCGCAGGGGCGGGGACAGATACGCAGTATTTT.

The CDR3 DNA sequence: TGTGCCAGCATCCTACAGGGGGGAGAGACCCAGTACTTC. Encoded protein: CASILQGGETQYF. The chain joins TRBV5-8 to TRBJ2-5, with 8 bases matching TRBD1. Germline V gives CDR1 SGHTS, CDR2 YDEGEE. This CDR3 is built from 13 residues. After removal of 6 bases from V and 4 bases from J, the junction contained 5 bases not matched to a gene.

This clonotype has just a few counts. V is TRBV18 and J is TRBJ2-1; the D is unclear. V was trimmed by 0 bases and J by 12 bases, leaving 9 bases between them. The CDR3 length is 12 residues. Germline V CDR1 and CDR2: KGHSH, LQKENI. The CDR3 DNA is TGTGCCAGCTCACCACCGGCTCCGGGGCAGTTCTTC. Translated: CASSPPAPGQFF. The variable domain in full, with the rest retrieved from reference TRBV18 and TRBJ2-1, is NAGVMQNPRHLVRRRGQEARLRCSPMKGHSHVYWYRQLPEEGLKFMVYLQKENIIDESGMPKERFSAEFPKEGPSILRIQQVVRGDSAAYFCASSPPAPGQFFGPGTRLTVL.

This clonotype was seen repeatedly, ten times or more. This chain connects TRBV28 to TRBJ2-3; TRBD2 matches 9 bases. The germline V gene encodes CDR1 MDHEN and CDR2 SYDVKM. With V trimmed by 4 bases and J by 2 bases, 10 bases remained unmatched. This CDR3 comprises 17 residues. CDR3 nucleotides: TGTGCCAGCAGTTCCCCCGCCGCGGGAGGGAACACAGATACGCAGTATTTT. Its translation is CASSSPAAGGNTDTQYF. The full variable domain, in which reference TRBV28 and TRBJ2-3 provide the parts outside the CDR3, is DVKVTQSSRYLVKRTGEKVFLECVQDMDHENMFWYRQDPGLGLRLIYFSYDVKMKEKGDIPEGYSVSREKKERFSLILESASTNQTSMYLCASSSPAAGGNTDTQYFGPGTRLTVL.

This clonotype was recorded only once. The V call is TRBV4-1, the J call TRBJ2-4; D is undetermined. The CDR3 length is 15 residues. Germline V lookup: CDR1 MGHRA, CDR2 YSYEKL. The V and J ends lost 1 base and 5 bases respectively, with 12 bases between them. CDR3 protein: CASSQVVRSQNIQYF. The CDR3 region has the DNA TGCGCCAGCAGCCAAGTAGTGAGGAGTCAAAACATTCAGTACTTC.

This clonotype has just a few counts. This sequence joins TRBV7-8 and TRBJ2-6; D is uncertain. The CDR3 is made up of 14 amino acids. Trimming pared 7 bases from V and 0 bases from J, leaving 7 bases between. Germline loops: CDR1 SGHVS, CDR2 FQNEAQ. The CDR3 reads CASKLISGANVLTF. In nucleotides, the CDR3 is TGTGCCAGCAAGTTAATCTCTGGGGCCAACGTCCTGACTTTC. Full variable domain (rest looked up from reference TRBV7-8 and TRBJ2-6): GAGVSQSPRYKVAKRGQDVALRCDPISGHVSLFWYQQALGQGPEFLTYFQNEAQLDKSGLPSDRFFAERPEGSVSTLKIQRTQQEDSAVYLCASKLISGANVLTFGAGSRLTVL.

The chain links TRBV19 to TRBJ1-1, with D perhaps TRBD1 (5 bases). V lost 4 bases to trimming and J lost 3 bases, with 15 bases between them. CDR3 length equals 15 residues. Germline values: CDR1 LNHDA, CDR2 SQIVND (reference sequence). In DNA, the CDR3 is TGTGCCAGTAGTAAGTTGGGGTCGGGGGACACTGAAGCTTTCTTT. Amino acid sequence: CASSKLGSGDTEAFF.

This clonotype was detected a few times. This chain links TRBV2 with TRBJ2-1; TRBD2 might be the D (6 bases). The CDR3 extends over 15 amino acids. Trimming shortened V by 9 bases and J by 1 base, and 16 bases separated the two germline ends. From germline, CDR1 is SNHLY and CDR2 FYNNEI. This CDR3 is CARGGLALSYNEQFF. CDR3 coding DNA: TGTGCCAGAGGAGGGTTAGCGCTTTCCTACAATGAGCAGTTCTTC.

The chain couples TRBV4-3 to TRBJ2-3; 11 bases map to TRBD2. From germline, CDR1 is LGHNA and CDR2 YSLEER. With 4 bases clipped from V and 0 bases from J, the junction kept 3 bases outside the gene matches. CDR3 size: 16 residues. CDR3 protein: CASSRTSGFSTDTQYF. CDR3 nucleotides: TGCGCCAGCAGCCGGACTAGCGGGTTTAGCACAGATACGCAGTATTTT.

The V gene is TRBV7-2, the J gene TRBJ2-1, with no clear D. The germline CDR1 and CDR2 sequences are SGHTA and FQGNSA. The V and J ends lost 5 bases and 0 bases respectively, with 8 bases between them. The CDR3 runs to 14 residues. CDR3 sequence (DNA): TGTGCCAGCAGCCCCGGTAGCTCCTACAATGAGCAGTTCTTC. It translates to CASSPGSSYNEQFF.

V usage is TRBV19 and J usage is TRBJ1-1; D is perhaps TRBD1 (6 bases). The CDR3 length is 17 residues. From germline, CDR1 is LNHDA and CDR2 SQIVND (reference sequence). Trimming left V 5 bases short and J 4 bases short, with 23 bases between. The CDR3, as DNA: TGTGCCAGTAGTTCTGGACAGCTATCAATTCTGGGCACTGAAGCTTTCTTT. The encoded protein is CASSSGQLSILGTEAFF.

The chain employs TRBV6-5 and TRBJ2-2; 10 positions agree with TRBD2. Trimming at V came to 2 bases and at J to 4 bases, leaving 7 bases not matched to a gene. The germline gives CDR1 MNHEY, CDR2 SVGAGI. CDR3 length: 17 amino acids. The CDR3 DNA is TGTGCCAGCAGTTACACCCTAGCGGGAGATGTCACCGGGGAGCTGTTTTTT. Translated: CASSYTLAGDVTGELFF.

CDR3 DNA sequence: TGTGCCAGCAGTTACCTAACAGGGCATGCGACGTACGATGGCTACACCTTC. Protein product: CASSYLTGHATYDGYTF. The genes are TRBV6-5 and TRBJ1-2; TRBD1 is a possible D gene (6 bases). Looked up from germline, CDR1 is MNHEY and CDR2 is SVGAGI. Trimming shortened V by 2 bases and J by 6 bases, and 22 bases separated the two germline ends. The CDR3 contains 17 residues.

DNA of the CDR3: TGTGCCAGCAGGGTCACCGGGACTGGACCCCACGAGCAGTACGTC. This sequence encodes CASRVTGTGPHEQYV. J is TRBJ2-7 and V is TRBV2; D is perhaps TRBD2 (6 bases). The V gene's germline CDR1 is SNHLY and CDR2 FYNNEI. The CDR3 loop spans 15 amino acids. The ends were cut back, 6 bases at V and 5 bases at J, with 20 bases in the middle.

The sample holds a few counts of this clonotype. The chain recombines TRBV7-2 with TRBJ2-7; 7 nucleotides agree with TRBD2. Germline lookup yields CDR1 SGHTA and CDR2 FQGNSA. This CDR3 spans 13 amino acids. V trimming: 5 bases; J trimming: 5 bases; junction bases outside the gene matches: 6. CDR3 amino acids: CASSHSGPNEQYF. The CDR3 coding sequence is TGTGCCAGCAGCCATAGCGGGCCCAACGAGCAGTACTTC. The full variable domain, in which reference TRBV7-2 and TRBJ2-7 provide the parts outside the CDR3, is GAGVSQSPSNKVTEKGKDVELRCDPISGHTALYWYRQSLGQGLEFLIYFQGNSAPDKSGLPSDRFSAERTGGSVSTLTIQRTQQEDSAVYLCASSHSGPNEQYFGPGTRLTVT.

This clonotype was seen a handful of times. CDR3: CASSSTDRGNEQYF. The CDR3 DNA is TGTGCCAGCAGCTCAACGGACAGGGGCAACGAGCAGTACTTC. The chain employs TRBV7-6 and TRBJ2-7, with 9 bases identical to TRBD1. V lost 4 bases to trimming and J lost 5 bases; unmatched junction nucleotides: 6. The germline gives CDR1 SGHVS, CDR2 FNYEAQ. This CDR3 is 14 amino acids long.

This chain joins TRBV7-9 and TRBJ2-7, with D possibly being TRBD2 (6 bases). This CDR3 comprises 16 residues. Trimming took 5 bases from V and 6 from J, leaving 23 bases between them. The germline V gene has CDR1 SEHNR and CDR2 FQNEAQ (reference sequence). The CDR3 reads CASSPYWGGEISEQYF. CDR3 nucleotide sequence: TGTGCCAGCAGCCCTTACTGGGGCGGGGAGATTTCCGAGCAGTACTTC.

The chain recombines TRBV7-8 with TRBJ2-4; 7 nucleotides align to TRBD1. CDR1 and CDR2 from the germline V gene are SGHVS and FQNEAQ. V was clipped by 5 bases and J by 2 bases; unmatched bases: 18. CDR3 length: 19 residues. The CDR3 nucleotides read TGTGCCAGCAGCCTTGGGACAGCCCACGTTAAAAGTCCCAAAAACATTCAGTACTTC. It specifies CASSLGTAHVKSPKNIQYF.

The chain joins TRBV27 to TRBJ2-6; D may be TRBD1 (5 bases). V was trimmed by 4 bases and J by 0 bases, leaving 16 bases between them. Germline-derived CDR1 and CDR2 are MNHEY and SMNVEV (reference sequence). CDR3 size: 18 residues. The CDR3 nucleotides are TGTGCCAGCAGTTCAAACCCCACAGGAGTCTCTGGGGCCAACGTCCTGACTTTC. Amino acid sequence: CASSSNPTGVSGANVLTF. The complete variable domain, with remaining parts taken from reference TRBV27 and TRBJ2-6, reads EAQVTQNPRYLITVTGKKLTVTCSQNMNHEYMSWYRQDPGLGLRQIYYSMNVEVTDKGDVPEGYKVSRKEKRNFPLILESPSPNQTSLYFCASSSNPTGVSGANVLTFGAGSRLTVL.

V usage is TRBV12-3 or TRBV12-4 and J usage is TRBJ2-2; D gene uncertain. The CDR3 is 14 residues long. V shed 2 bases and J shed 6 bases, with 10 bases lying between them. The CDR3 region is CASSLLSAAGELFF. The CDR3 DNA reads as TGTGCCAGCAGTTTATTAAGTGCTGCCGGGGAGCTGTTTTTT.

CDR3: CASSWDRRADGYTF. The CDR3 DNA sequence: TGTGCCAGCAGCTGGGACAGAAGGGCGGATGGCTACACCTTC. V usage is TRBV11-2 and J usage is TRBJ1-2; the match to TRBD1 covers 7 bases. The length of the CDR3 is 14 residues. Germline-derived CDR1 and CDR2 are SGHAT and FQNNGV. V lost 4 bases and J lost 6; bases outside the gene matches: 8.

This chain connects TRBV5-4 to TRBJ2-3; 8 positions agree with TRBD2. CDR1 and CDR2 (germline): SGHNT, YYREEE (reference sequence). The CDR3 sequence is 15 residues long. V trimming: 5 bases; J trimming: 2 bases; junction bases outside the gene matches: 7. The CDR3 protein is CASRERERNTDTQYF. In DNA form, the CDR3 reads TGTGCCAGCAGGGAGCGGGAGAGGAACACAGATACGCAGTATTTT. Looking up the rest from reference TRBV5-4 and TRBJ2-3 gives the full variable domain: ETGVTQSPTHLIKTRGQQVTLRCSSQSGHNTVSWYQQALGQGPQFIFQYYREEENGRGNFPPRFSGLQFPNYSSELNVNALELDDSALYLCASRERERNTDTQYFGPGTRLTVL.

The rearrangement links TRBV29-1 to TRBJ2-2; possible D gene TRBD2, 6 bases. Germline-derived CDR1 and CDR2 are SQVTM and ANQGSEA. The V gene lost 5 bases and the J gene lost 2 bases, with 18 bases spanning the gap. This CDR3 region has 16 residues. CDR3 bases: TGCAGCGTTTTCCTTAAAGAGCGGGCCAACACCGGGGAGCTGTTTTTT. It is translated as CSVFLKERANTGELFF.

This clonotype has a count of ten or more. The DNA of the CDR3 is TGTGCCAGCAGCTTTGGGAATCCAGCGGGAGTATACAATGAGCAGTTCTTC. Encoded protein: CASSFGNPAGVYNEQFF. V gene TRBV7-2 combines with J gene TRBJ2-1; 8 bases agree with TRBD2. There are 17 residues in the CDR3. Germline V gene data show CDR1 as SGHTA and CDR2 as FQGNSA. The V segment lost 3 bases and the J segment 4 bases; nucleotides outside the gene matches: 11. The whole variable domain, remainder taken from reference TRBV7-2 and TRBJ2-1, is GAGVSQSPSNKVTEKGKDVELRCDPISGHTALYWYRQSLGQGLEFLIYFQGNSAPDKSGLPSDRFSAERTGGSVSTLTIQRTQQEDSAVYLCASSFGNPAGVYNEQFFGPGTRLTVL.

V and J are TRBV28 and TRBJ2-1; 10 bases are a match to TRBD2. The V segment lost 9 bases and the J segment 3 bases; nucleotides outside the gene matches: 2. The CDR3 has 13 residues. Germline lookup yields CDR1 MDHEN and CDR2 SYDVKM. The CDR3 region has the DNA TGTGCCAGTGGGACTAGCGACTACAATGAGCAGTTCTTC. Protein: CASGTSDYNEQFF.

Only a few counts were recorded for this clonotype. Here the CDR3 reads CSVTTGGDTEAFF. CDR3 DNA: TGCAGTGTGACCACCGGAGGAGACACTGAAGCTTTCTTT. The V gene is TRBV20-1, the J gene TRBJ1-1; no firm D call. This CDR3 spans 13 amino acids. Trimming shortened V by 7 bases and J by 3 bases, and 15 bases separated the two germline ends. The germline CDR1 and CDR2 sequences are DFQATT and SNEGSKA (reference sequence).

This clonotype occurred a few times. The V and J genes are TRBV18 and TRBJ2-7; D gene unclear. V was clipped by 3 bases and J by 4 bases, with 13 bases between them. CDR3 size: 14 residues. Germline V gene data show CDR1 as KGHSH and CDR2 as LQKENI. CDR3: CASSPARNTYEQYV. The CDR3 coding sequence is TGTGCCAGCTCACCGGCGAGGAACACTTACGAGCAGTACGTC.